This T cell receptor (beta chain) appears in the sequencing data of a study of T cells in Graves' hyperthyroidism and ophthalmopathy. Study overall: Peripheral blood sampling occurred at initial diagnosis, before any treatment. General study points: Ophthalmopathy stood apart from stable hyperthyroidism in a 13 V-J model. Model output signaled ophthalmopathy a median around 6.9 months ahead of onset.

Remarks on this clonotype: The antigen is not known.

The V end lost 5 bases, the J end lost 1 base, and 23 bases lay between the germline ends. The CDR3 spans 18 residues. Germline CDR1 reads MDHEN; CDR2 reads SYDVKM. TCR beta CDR3 regions were amplified from RNA. The TCR CDR3 was amplified in a first-round RT-PCR using the HTBI primer set. TCRdb fed the multiplex PCR reads into MiXCR, producing one record per CDR3 protein. The data show a few hundred thousand distinct CDR3 sequences, around 14% seen once. Input material: blood. The receptor's source is a woman aged 25 to 39 with Graves' hyperthyroidism. J is TRBJ1-1 and V is TRBV28; possible D gene TRBD1, 6 bases. The CDR3, as DNA: TGTGCCAGCAGTGAAAGAATCTTGGGGGGCGCGAGGAACACTGAAGCTTTCTTT. It codes for CASSERILGGARNTEAFF.